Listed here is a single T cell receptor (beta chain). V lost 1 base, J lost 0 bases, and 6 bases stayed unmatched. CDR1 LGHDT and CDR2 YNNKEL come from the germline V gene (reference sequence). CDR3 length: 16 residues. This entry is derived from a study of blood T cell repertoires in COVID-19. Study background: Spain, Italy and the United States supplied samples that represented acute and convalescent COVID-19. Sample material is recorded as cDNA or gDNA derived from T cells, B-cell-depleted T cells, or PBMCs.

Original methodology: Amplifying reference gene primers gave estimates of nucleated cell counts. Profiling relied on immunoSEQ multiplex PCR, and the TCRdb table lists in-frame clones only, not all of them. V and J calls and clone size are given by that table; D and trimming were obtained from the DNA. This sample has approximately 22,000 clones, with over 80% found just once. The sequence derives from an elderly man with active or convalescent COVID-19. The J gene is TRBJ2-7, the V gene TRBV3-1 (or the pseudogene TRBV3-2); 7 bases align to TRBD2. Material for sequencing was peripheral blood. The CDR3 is CASSQGLGGTSYEQYF. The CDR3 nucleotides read TGTGCCAGCAGCCAAGGTCTCGGGGGGACCTCCTACGAGCAGTACTTC.